A single sample gave rise to the 3 T cell receptor beta chains below, sequenced in a study of blood T cell repertoires in COVID-19. Clones were read by immunoSEQ multiplex PCR, and TCRdb kept only the in-frame ones, dropping some. The data hold 50,000 to 55,000 clones, with around four fifths observed a single time. The specimen was peripheral blood. The receptor source for this set is a human donor in a cohort sampled during active COVID-19.

A single count supports this clone. The chain employs TRBV9 and TRBJ2-7, with D perhaps TRBD2 (5 bases). CDR3 length: 14 residues. CDR1 is SGDLS and CDR2 is YYNGEE in the germline V gene. V shed 0 bases and J shed 4 bases, with 11 bases lying between them. The CDR3 reads CASSVAVEGYEQYF. In DNA, the CDR3 is TGTGCCAGCAGCGTAGCGGTCGAGGGATACGAGCAGTACTTC. The complete variable domain, with remaining parts taken from reference TRBV9 and TRBJ2-7, reads DSGVTQTPKHLITATGQRVTLRCSPRSGDLSVYWYQQSLDQGLQFLIQYYNGEERAKGNILERFSAQQFPDLHSELNLSSLELGDSALYFCASSVAVEGYEQYFGPGTRLTVT.

The chain joins TRBV7-9 to TRBJ2-3, with D hard to call. Germline loops: CDR1 SEHNR, CDR2 FQNEAQ (reference sequence). The CDR3 is 17 residues long. V dropped 5 bases and J dropped 0 bases, with 18 bases sitting between them. The CDR3 DNA reads TGTGCCAGCAGCCCTGCCTCCAGAGCGCGAAGCACAGATACGCAGTATTTT. Translating it yields CASSPASRARSTDTQYF.

This chain links TRBV19 with TRBJ2-3; D gene uncertain. V was shortened by 5 bases and J by 1 base, with 10 bases between the two germline ends. CDR1 and CDR2 (germline): LNHDA, SQIVND (reference sequence). The CDR3 is 14 residues long. The CDR3 loop reads CASSLGAGTDTQYF. The CDR3 bases are TGTGCCAGTAGTCTCGGCGCGGGCACAGATACGCAGTATTTT. Filled out from reference TRBV19 and TRBJ2-3, the complete variable domain reads DGGITQSPKYLFRKEGQNVTLSCEQNLNHDAMYWYRQDPGQGLRLIYYSQIVNDFQKGDIAEGYSVSREKKESFPLTVTSAQKNPTAFYLCASSLGAGTDTQYFGPGTRLTVL.